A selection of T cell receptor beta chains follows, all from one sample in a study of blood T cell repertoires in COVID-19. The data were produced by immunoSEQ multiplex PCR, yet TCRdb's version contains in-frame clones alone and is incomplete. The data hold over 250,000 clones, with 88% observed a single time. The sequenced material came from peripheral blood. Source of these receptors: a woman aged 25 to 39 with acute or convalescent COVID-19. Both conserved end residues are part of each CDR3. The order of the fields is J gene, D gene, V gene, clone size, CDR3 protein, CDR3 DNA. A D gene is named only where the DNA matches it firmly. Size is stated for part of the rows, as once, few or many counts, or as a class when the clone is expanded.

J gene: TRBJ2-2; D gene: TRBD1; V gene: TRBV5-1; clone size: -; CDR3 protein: CASSPNPGQGVTGELFF; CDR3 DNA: TGCGCCAGCAGCCCAAATCCGGGACAGGGTGTCACCGGGGAGCTGTTTTTT
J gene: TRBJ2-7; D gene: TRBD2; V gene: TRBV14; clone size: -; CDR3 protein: CASSFSGRRVYEQYF; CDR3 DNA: TGTGCCAGCAGCTTCAGCGGGAGGAGGGTCTACGAGCAGTACTTC
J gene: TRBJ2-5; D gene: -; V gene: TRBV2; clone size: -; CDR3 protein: CASSIVRFRGQETQYF; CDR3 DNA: TGTGCCAGCAGTATTGTTCGTTTCAGGGGCCAAGAGACCCAGTACTTC
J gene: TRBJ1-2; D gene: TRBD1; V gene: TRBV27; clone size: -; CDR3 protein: CASSLLDRGSFNYGYTF; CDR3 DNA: TGTGCCAGCAGTTTGTTAGACAGGGGGAGTTTTAACTATGGCTACACCTTC
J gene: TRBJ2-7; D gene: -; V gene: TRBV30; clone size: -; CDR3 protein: CAWSVNLQSLEQYF; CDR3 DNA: TGTGCCTGGAGTGTAAATCTCCAGTCCCTCGAGCAGTACTTC
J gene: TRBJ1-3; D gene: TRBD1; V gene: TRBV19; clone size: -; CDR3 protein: CASSRQGAKSGNTIYF; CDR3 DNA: TGTGCCAGTAGTCGACAGGGGGCGAAGTCTGGAAACACCATATATTTT
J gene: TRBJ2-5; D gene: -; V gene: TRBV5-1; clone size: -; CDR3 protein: CASSLEGSGETQYF; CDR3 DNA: TGCGCCAGCAGCTTGGAGGGTAGCGGAGAGACCCAGTACTTC
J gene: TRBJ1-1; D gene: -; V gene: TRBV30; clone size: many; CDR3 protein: CAWLGAGAWTEAFF; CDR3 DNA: TGTGCCTGGCTGGGTGCGGGGGCTTGGACTGAAGCTTTCTTT
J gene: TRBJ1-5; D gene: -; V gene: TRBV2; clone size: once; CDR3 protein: CASSGRGNSNQPQHF; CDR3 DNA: TGTGCCAGCAGTGGTCGAGGGAATAGCAATCAGCCCCAGCATTTT
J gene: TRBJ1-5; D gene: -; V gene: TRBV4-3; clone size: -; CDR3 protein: CASSQMVANQPQHF; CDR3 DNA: TGCGCCAGCAGCCAAATGGTGGCCAATCAGCCCCAGCATTTT
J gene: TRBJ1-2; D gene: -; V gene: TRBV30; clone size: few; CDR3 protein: CARGHRTLNYGYTF; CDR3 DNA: TGTGCCCGGGGACACAGGACACTTAACTATGGCTACACCTTC
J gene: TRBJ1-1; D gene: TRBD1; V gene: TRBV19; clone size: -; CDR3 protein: CASSITGQGATEAFF; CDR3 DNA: TGTGCCAGTAGTATCACGGGACAGGGGGCCACTGAAGCTTTCTTT
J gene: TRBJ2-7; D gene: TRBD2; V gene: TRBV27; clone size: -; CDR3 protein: CASSLLLAGDEQYF; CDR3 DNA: TGTGCCAGCAGTCTATTACTAGCGGGAGACGAGCAGTACTTC
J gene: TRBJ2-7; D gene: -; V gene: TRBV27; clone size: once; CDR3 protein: CASKSGTGAYEQYF; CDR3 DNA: TGTGCCAGCAAGTCCGGGACTGGGGCCTACGAGCAGTACTTC
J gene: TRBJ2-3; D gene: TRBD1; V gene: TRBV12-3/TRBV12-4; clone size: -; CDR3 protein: CASSSQPGQSRYF; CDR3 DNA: TGTGCCAGCAGTTCTCAACCGGGACAGTCTCGGTATTTT
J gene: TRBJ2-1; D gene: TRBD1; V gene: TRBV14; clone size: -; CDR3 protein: CASSHLFEGAGSYNEQFF; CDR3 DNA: TGTGCCAGCAGCCATTTATTCGAGGGGGCAGGCTCCTACAATGAGCAGTTCTTC
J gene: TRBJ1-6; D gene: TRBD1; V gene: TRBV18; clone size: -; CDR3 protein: CASSPLGSGTGGGSPLHF; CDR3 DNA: TGTGCCAGCTCACCACTCGGATCTGGGACAGGGGGGGGTTCACCCCTCCACTTT
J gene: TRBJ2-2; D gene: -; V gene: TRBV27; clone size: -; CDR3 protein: CASSSIYHTGELFF; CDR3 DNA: TGTGCCAGCAGTTCTATATACCACACCGGGGAGCTGTTTTTT
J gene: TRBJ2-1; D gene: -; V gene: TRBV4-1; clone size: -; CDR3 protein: CASSQGSHPEQFF; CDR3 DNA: TGCGCCAGCAGCCAAGGGTCACACCCTGAGCAGTTCTTC
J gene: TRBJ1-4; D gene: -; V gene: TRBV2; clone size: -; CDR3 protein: CASRETVLKEKLFF; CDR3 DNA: TGTGCCAGCAGGGAGACAGTCTTAAAGGAAAAACTGTTTTTT
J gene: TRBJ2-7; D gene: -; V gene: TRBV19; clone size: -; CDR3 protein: CASSPILRGRIHEQYF; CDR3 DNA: TGTGCCAGTAGTCCAATCCTCCGGGGTCGGATCCACGAGCAGTACTTC
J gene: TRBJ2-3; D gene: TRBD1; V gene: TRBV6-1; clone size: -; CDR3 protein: CASSEGTATDTQYF; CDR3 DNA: TGTGCCAGCAGTGAGGGGACAGCCACAGATACGCAGTATTTT
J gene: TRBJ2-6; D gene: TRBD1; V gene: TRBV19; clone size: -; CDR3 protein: CASSVTGGTAAGTGANVLTF; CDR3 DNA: TGTGCCAGTAGTGTAACAGGGGGGACGGCCGCGGGGACGGGGGCCAACGTCCTGACTTTC
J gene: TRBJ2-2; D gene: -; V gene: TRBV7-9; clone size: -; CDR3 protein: CASSPNPRGTNTGELFF; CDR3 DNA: TGTGCCAGCAGCCCTAATCCGAGGGGGACCAACACCGGGGAGCTGTTTTTT
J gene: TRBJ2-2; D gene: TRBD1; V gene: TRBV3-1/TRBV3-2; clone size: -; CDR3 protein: CASSRRTGWGTGELFF; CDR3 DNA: TGTGCCAGCAGCCGGAGGACAGGGTGGGGCACCGGGGAGCTGTTTTTT
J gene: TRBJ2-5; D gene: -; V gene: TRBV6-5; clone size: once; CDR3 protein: CASSYDTGSGETQYF; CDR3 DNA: TGTGCCAGCAGTTACGATACCGGGAGTGGAGAGACCCAGTACTTC
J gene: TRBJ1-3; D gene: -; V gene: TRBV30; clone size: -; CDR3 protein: CAWSPTAFSGNTIYF; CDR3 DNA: TGTGCCTGGAGTCCGACTGCCTTCTCTGGAAACACCATATATTTT
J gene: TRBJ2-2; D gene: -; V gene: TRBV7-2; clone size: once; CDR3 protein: CASSLSRAGELFF; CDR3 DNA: TGTGCCAGCAGCTTGTCGAGGGCCGGGGAGCTGTTTTTT
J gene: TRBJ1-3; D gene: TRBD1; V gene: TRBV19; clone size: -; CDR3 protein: CASRDRVSGNTIYF; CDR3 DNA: TGTGCCAGTCGGGACAGGGTGTCGGGAAACACCATATATTTT
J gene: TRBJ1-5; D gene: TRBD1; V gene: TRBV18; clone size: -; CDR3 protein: CASSLFGTGDSNQPQHF; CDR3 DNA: TGTGCCAGCTCACTTTTTGGAACAGGGGATAGCAATCAGCCCCAGCATTTT
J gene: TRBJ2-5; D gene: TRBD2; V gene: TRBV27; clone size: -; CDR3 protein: CASRSSGGVETQYF; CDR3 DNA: TGTGCCAGCAGATCCTCGGGGGGGGTTGAGACCCAGTACTTC
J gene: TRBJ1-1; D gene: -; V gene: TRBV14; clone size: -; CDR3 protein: CASSQDLQGETEAFF; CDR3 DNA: TGTGCCAGCAGCCAAGATTTACAGGGCGAGACTGAAGCTTTCTTT
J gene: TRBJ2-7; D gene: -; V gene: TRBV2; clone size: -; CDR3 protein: CASSELGRTISYEQYF; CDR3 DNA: TGTGCCAGCAGTGAATTAGGGAGGACTATCTCCTACGAGCAGTACTTC
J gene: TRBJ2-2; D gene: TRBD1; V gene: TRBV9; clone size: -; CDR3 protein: CASTGTGNTGELFF; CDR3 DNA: TGTGCCAGCACTGGGACAGGGAACACCGGGGAGCTGTTTTTT
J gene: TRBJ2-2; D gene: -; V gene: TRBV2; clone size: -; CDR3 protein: CASINQGTNTGELFF; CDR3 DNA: TGTGCCAGCATTAACCAGGGAACGAACACCGGGGAGCTGTTTTTT
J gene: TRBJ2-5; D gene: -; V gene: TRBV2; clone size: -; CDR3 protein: CASPRDTQETQYF; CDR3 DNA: TGTGCCAGCCCGAGGGACACGCAAGAGACCCAGTACTTC
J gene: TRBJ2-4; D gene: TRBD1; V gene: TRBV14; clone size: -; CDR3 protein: CASSQRTGGSDIQYF; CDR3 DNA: TGTGCCAGCAGCCAGAGGACAGGGGGCAGTGACATTCAGTACTTC